The 31 T cell receptor beta chains listed next were all sequenced from one sample in a study of T cell repertoires in cytomegalovirus infection. One entry per CDR3 protein, called by TCRdb with MiXCR from the reads. The sample holds a few hundred thousand distinct CDR3 sequences; roughly 29% are singletons and the top ten take about 19%. The antigens for these receptors are not known. Sequencing used cultured PBMCs, obtained from culture after CMV antigen stimulation. The receptors stem from a human donor in good health (CMV status not recorded). Some clones in this sample may be carry-over from other donors' samples.

This clonotype appeared a few times. The rearrangement uses TRBV4-2 and TRBJ2-1; possible D gene TRBD1, 5 bases. Trimming removed 3 bases at V and 8 bases at J, with 14 bases between. The CDR3 loop spans 14 amino acids. Germline CDR1 reads LGHNA; CDR2 reads YNFKEQ. The CDR3 loop is CASSHPGRADEQFF. As DNA, the CDR3 is TGTGCCAGCAGCCACCCGGGCAGGGCCGATGAGCAGTTCTTC.

This clonotype was seen more than once but under ten times. This sequence joins TRBV4-2 and TRBJ2-1; D unclear. The CDR3 length is 12 residues. Trimming removed 1 base at V and 9 bases at J, with 7 bases between. CDR1 LGHNA and CDR2 YNFKEQ come from the germline V gene. The CDR3 coding sequence is TGTGCCAGCAGCCAAGTTTTGGGTGAGCAGTTCTTC. As protein: CASSQVLGEQFF.

V and J are TRBV19 and TRBJ1-1; 7 bases match TRBD1. The CDR3 totals 15 residues. Germline CDR1 and CDR2: LNHDA and SQIVND (reference sequence). Trimming took 7 bases from V and 1 from J; bases not matched to a gene: 9. This CDR3 reads CASILRGRRNTEAFF. The CDR3 region has the DNA TGTGCCAGTATCCTAAGGGGGCGAAGGAACACTGAAGCTTTCTTT.

V usage is TRBV5-1 and J usage is TRBJ2-1, with TRBD1 matching over 9 bases. This CDR3 has 15 residues. With 0 bases clipped from V and 8 bases from J, the junction kept 6 bases outside the gene matches. Germline CDR1 and CDR2: SGHRS and YFSETQ. CDR3: CASSLVGDRVDEQFF. In DNA, the CDR3 is TGCGCCAGCAGCTTGGTTGGGGACAGGGTCGATGAGCAGTTCTTC. Filled out from reference TRBV5-1 and TRBJ2-1, the complete variable domain reads KAGVTQTPRYLIKTRGQQVTLSCSPISGHRSVSWYQQTPGQGLQFLFEYFSETQRNKGNFPGRFSGRQFSNSRSEMNVSTLELGDSALYLCASSLVGDRVDEQFFGPGTRLTVL.

The V call is TRBV20-1, the J call TRBJ2-7; D ambiguous. In germline, CDR1 is DFQATT, CDR2 SNEGSKA (reference sequence). The V gene lost 0 bases and the J gene lost 0 bases, with 12 bases spanning the gap. The CDR3 length is 15 residues. The CDR3 region is CSARELPGSSYEQYF. DNA for the CDR3: TGCAGTGCTAGAGAGTTGCCGGGTTCCTCCTACGAGCAGTACTTC.

This clonotype was recorded only once. The V gene is TRBV6-5, the J gene TRBJ2-7, with 11 bases that match TRBD2. The CDR3 runs to 14 residues. V lost 8 bases, J lost 6 bases, and 9 bases stayed unmatched. CDR1 and CDR2 from the germline V gene are MNHEY and SVGAGI. Written as DNA, the CDR3 is TGTGCCAGCCTTAAACTAGCGGGAGCTGGCGAGCAGTACTTC. Amino acids: CASLKLAGAGEQYF.

The chain employs TRBV15 and TRBJ1-2; D possibly corresponds to TRBD1 (6 bases). This CDR3 region has 16 residues. Germline lookup yields CDR1 LNHNV and CDR2 YYDKDF (reference sequence). Trimming pared 0 bases from V and 4 bases from J, leaving 15 bases between. The CDR3 loop reads CATSRESPRGAYGYTF. The CDR3 coding sequence is TGTGCCACCAGCAGAGAGAGCCCCCGGGGGGCCTATGGCTACACCTTC.

This clonotype was counted between two and nine times. The J gene is TRBJ1-1, the V gene TRBV5-1, with D tentatively TRBD1 (6 bases). Trimming left V 3 bases short and J 0 bases short, with 18 bases between. Germline CDR1 SGHRS, CDR2 YFSETQ. This CDR3 is built from 17 residues. CDR3 sequence: CASSSLLSDSMNTEAFF. As DNA, the CDR3 is TGCGCCAGCAGCTCCCTGTTGTCGGACAGTATGAACACTGAAGCTTTCTTT.

The chain couples TRBV12-3 or TRBV12-4 to TRBJ1-2; no definite D call. Trimming stripped 2 bases from V and 4 bases from J, with 14 bases between. The CDR3 loop spans 15 amino acids. CDR3 amino acids: CASSLTDMGSYGYTF. CDR3 bases: TGTGCCAGCAGTTTAACCGACATGGGGAGCTATGGCTACACCTTC.

This clonotype was recorded at least ten times. The chain has TRBV11-2 and TRBJ2-7; the match to TRBD1 covers 9 bases. Germline V gene sequence: CDR1 SGHAT, CDR2 FQNNGV. The CDR3 contains 15 residues. J was trimmed by 3 bases and V by 4 bases; bases with no gene match: 7. The chain's CDR3 is CASSSGTGQNYEQYF. CDR3 DNA sequence: TGTGCCAGCAGCTCCGGGACAGGGCAAAACTACGAGCAGTACTTC.

In its sample, this clonotype was seen a few times. The CDR3 region is CASTSGTAGTGELFF. CDR3 nucleotide sequence: TGTGCCAGCACTAGCGGGACCGCGGGCACCGGGGAGCTGTTTTTT. This chain uses TRBV5-4 with TRBJ2-2; TRBD2 aligns across 9 bases. Germline CDR1 and CDR2: SGHNT and YYREEE (reference sequence). The CDR3 runs 15 residues. Trimming cost V 6 bases and J 4 bases; bases outside gene matches: 7.

This clonotype was seen more than once but under ten times. The chain employs TRBV10-2 and TRBJ1-1; D is uncertain. Trimming removed 1 base at V and 4 bases at J, with 13 bases between. The CDR3 has 15 amino acids. Germline V CDR1 and CDR2: WSHSY, SAAADI. CDR3 DNA: TGCGCCAGCAGTGAGTGGACGGCTTGGGGCACTGAAGCTTTCTTT. Its protein is CASSEWTAWGTEAFF.

The chain recombines TRBV7-9 with TRBJ2-1, with 12 positions matching TRBD2. The trim removed 4 bases at V and 4 bases at J, leaving 8 bases unmatched. The germline V gene has CDR1 SEHNR and CDR2 FQNEAQ (reference sequence). This CDR3 is 17 amino acids long. The chain's CDR3 is CASSSSSGGAYYNEQFF. The DNA of the CDR3 is TGTGCCAGCAGCTCTTCTAGCGGGGGGGCTTATTACAATGAGCAGTTCTTC.

The V call is TRBV7-6, the J call TRBJ2-1; D gene uncertain. The CDR3 runs 15 residues. Germline V CDR1 and CDR2: SGHVS, FNYEAQ. V lost 0 bases and J lost 10, with 16 bases in between. The CDR3 nucleotides read TGTGCCAGCAGCTTAGCGCAAGGAGTGGGTCGCGAGCAGTTCTTC. Protein sequence: CASSLAQGVGREQFF.

The chain links TRBV19 to TRBJ2-7; perhaps D is TRBD1 or TRBD2 (5 bases each). Trimming shortened V by 8 bases and J by 4 bases, and 15 bases separated the two germline ends. Germline V gene sequence: CDR1 LNHDA, CDR2 SQIVND (reference sequence). This CDR3 has 13 residues. Here the CDR3 reads CASGRELGYEQYF. CDR3 bases: TGTGCCAGTGGCAGGGAGTTGGGGTACGAGCAGTACTTC.

Ten or more counts support this clonotype. One junction end disagrees with the germline gene, perhaps due to a read error. V and J are TRBV7-6 and TRBJ2-7; 7 bases line up with TRBD1. Looked up from germline, CDR1 is SGHVS and CDR2 is FNYEAQ. CDR3 length: 15 residues. CDR3 DNA sequence: TGTGCTAGCAGCTTGGGGGACAGCCTTTTCTACGAGCAGTACTTC. Translated: CASSLGDSLFYEQYF.

The chain employs TRBV19 and TRBJ1-6, with a possible D match to TRBD1 (5 bases). Germline lookup yields CDR1 LNHDA and CDR2 SQIVND (reference sequence). CDR3 length: 14 residues. Trimming took off 5 bases at V and 7 bases at J, with 12 bases between the two ends. The CDR3 DNA is TGTGCCAGTAGTCCTCAGGGCAGGAATTCACCCCTCCACTTT. It encodes CASSPQGRNSPLHF.

The chain uses TRBV11-2 and TRBJ1-1, with 7 bases matching TRBD1. The junction had 6 bases not matched to a gene; V was cut back by 6 bases and J by 5 bases. In germline, CDR1 is SGHAT, CDR2 FQNNGV. The length of the CDR3 is 13 residues. The CDR3 protein is CASRIQGRTEAFF. The CDR3, as DNA: TGTGCCAGCAGAATACAGGGGCGGACTGAAGCTTTCTTT.

The V and J genes are TRBV28 and TRBJ1-1; D gene uncertain. The CDR3 loop spans 14 amino acids. Germline CDR1 reads MDHEN; CDR2 reads SYDVKM. V was trimmed by 2 bases and J by 6 bases, leaving 13 bases between them. The CDR3 nucleotides are TGTGCCAGCAGTTTAAATGGCTTGGATTCTGAAGCTTTCTTT. Translation gives CASSLNGLDSEAFF.

The chain employs TRBV7-8 and TRBJ1-1; 8 positions match TRBD1. V gave up 5 bases and J gave up 3 bases; unmatched junction bases: 8. Germline-derived CDR1 and CDR2 are SGHVS and FQNEAQ. This CDR3 has 15 amino acids. CDR3 sequence reads: CASSPWTGWDTEAFF. In DNA form, the CDR3 reads TGTGCCAGCAGCCCCTGGACAGGGTGGGACACTGAAGCTTTCTTT.

The rearrangement joins TRBV6-1 to TRBJ1-6; unclear D gene. This CDR3 spans 15 amino acids. Trimming removed 6 bases at V and 5 bases at J, with 14 bases between. CDR1 is MNHNS and CDR2 is SASEGT in the germline V gene. The CDR3 reads CASSRTASDNSPLHF. In nucleotides, the CDR3 is TGTGCCAGCAGCCGGACGGCCTCGGATAATTCACCCCTCCACTTT.

This chain uses TRBV20-1 with TRBJ2-4, with a tentative D call TRBD2 (5 bases). Germline V gene data show CDR1 as DFQATT and CDR2 as SNEGSKA (reference sequence). V lost 6 bases and J 8 bases, leaving 20 bases between the germline ends. The CDR3 contains 14 residues. CDR3 coding DNA: TGCAGTGCCTCGTGGACGGGGTCATTGGACATTCAGTACTTC. Its translation: CSASWTGSLDIQYF.

This chain connects TRBV7-6 to TRBJ2-5; 10 nucleotides align to TRBD2. The CDR3 covers 15 residues. J gave up 0 bases and V 5 bases, and 3 bases lay outside the gene matches. Germline CDR1 SGHVS, CDR2 FNYEAQ. The DNA for the CDR3 is TGTGCCAGCAGCCACCTAGCGGGGGACCAAGAGACCCAGTACTTC. Translated, it gives CASSHLAGDQETQYF.

The genes are TRBV10-3 and TRBJ1-4; D gene uncertain. Trimming left V 3 bases short and J 0 bases short, with 14 bases between. CDR1 is ENHRY, CDR2 SYGVKD, per germline. CDR3 length equals 17 residues. The CDR3 coding sequence is TGTGCCATCAGTGATCGGGCAGGCATTACAACTAATGAAAAACTGTTTTTT. This codes for CAISDRAGITTNEKLFF.

This sequence joins TRBV5-1 and TRBJ1-1; 8 bases line up with TRBD1. The J segment lost 5 bases and the V segment lost 4 bases, leaving 7 bases of the junction unmatched. The CDR3 extends over 14 amino acids. Germline CDR1 and CDR2: SGHRS and YFSETQ. CDR3 sequence: CASSIQQGGTEAFF. Written as DNA, the CDR3 is TGCGCCAGCAGCATACAACAGGGGGGTACTGAAGCTTTCTTT.

This clonotype was seen repeatedly, ten times or more. J is TRBJ2-7 and V is TRBV7-8; 10 bases line up with TRBD1. The CDR3 loop spans 14 amino acids. Germline V lookup: CDR1 SGHVS, CDR2 FQNEAQ. Trimming took 4 bases from V and 2 from J; bases not matched to a gene: 2. The CDR3 spells CASSSGTGAYEQYF. Written as DNA, the CDR3 is TGTGCCAGCAGCTCGGGGACAGGGGCCTACGAGCAGTACTTC.

CDR3 residues: CSVGETYNEQFF. As DNA, the CDR3 is TGTTCCGTCGGGGAGACCTACAATGAGCAGTTCTTC. The chain employs TRBV6-6 and TRBJ2-1, with D possibly matching TRBD2 (5 bases). The CDR3 runs to 12 residues. Germline CDR1 and CDR2: MNHNY and SVGAGI (reference sequence).

The table lists this clonotype with a few counts. The chain has TRBV12-3 or TRBV12-4 and TRBJ2-1; no clear D. V lost 3 bases and J lost 10, with 7 bases in between. This CDR3 has 11 residues. The CDR3 loop reads CASSLAREQFF. The CDR3 bases are TGTGCCAGCAGTTTGGCCCGAGAGCAGTTCTTC.

This rearrangement joins TRBV7-2 to TRBJ2-2; 10 bases line up with TRBD1. Germline values: CDR1 SGHTA, CDR2 FQGNSA. CDR3 size: 17 residues. J gave up 4 bases and V 4 bases, and 9 bases lay outside the gene matches. CDR3 sequence (DNA): TGTGCCAGCAGCTACGCGGGGACAGGGGTTGGCACCGGGGAGCTGTTTTTT. Translated: CASSYAGTGVGTGELFF.

The CDR3 sequence is CASSVGRMNTEAFF. CDR3 nucleotide sequence: TGTGCCAGTAGCGTCGGACGGATGAACACTGAAGCTTTCTTT. The chain uses TRBV19 and TRBJ1-1; D not resolved. The CDR3 is 14 residues long. Trimming removed 6 bases from V and 0 bases from J, with 11 bases in between. CDR1 and CDR2 (germline): LNHDA, SQIVND (reference sequence).

The chain links TRBV28 to TRBJ2-3; D possibly corresponds to TRBD2 (6 bases). There are 15 residues in the CDR3. Germline CDR1 is MDHEN and CDR2 is SYDVKM. Deletions cut 3 bases from V and 5 bases from J, with 15 bases between. The CDR3 region is CASSFLAGKVDTQYF. The CDR3 nucleotides are TGTGCCAGCAGTTTCTTGGCGGGAAAAGTAGATACGCAGTATTTT.